The 30 T cell receptor beta chains listed next were all sequenced from one sample in a study of T cell responses to AZD1222 COVID-19 vaccine. Sequenced by immunoSEQ multiplex PCR; TCRdb stores in-frame clones only, minus some. The table shows approximately 160,000 clones, with 85% to 95% occurring only once. This material consisted of peripheral blood, taken on day 0 of AZD1222 vaccination. The source of these receptors is an adult in good health.

J is TRBJ2-1 and V is TRBV6-6; 7 nucleotides agree with TRBD1. The germline CDR1 and CDR2 sequences are MNHNY and SVGAGI (reference sequence). V shed 6 bases and J 6 bases; nucleotides not matched to a gene: 17. The CDR3 is 17 amino acids. The CDR3 DNA is TGTGCCAGCAGACGATTAACAGGGGTAATCGAATCCAATGAGCAGTTCTTC. Amino acids: CASRRLTGVIESNEQFF.

This chain joins TRBV9 and TRBJ2-7; D might be TRBD2 (6 bases). The CDR3 sequence is 18 residues long. Germline V gene sequence: CDR1 SGDLS, CDR2 YYNGEE. Trimming stripped 0 bases from V and 0 bases from J, with 19 bases between. CDR3 residues: CASSVAPSNGGVSYEQYF. For the CDR3, the DNA is TGTGCCAGCAGCGTAGCTCCCTCTAATGGCGGGGTCTCCTACGAGCAGTACTTC.

This chain links TRBV9 with TRBJ2-2, with D perhaps TRBD2 (6 bases). Trimming pared 4 bases from V and 4 bases from J, leaving 17 bases between. The CDR3 totals 16 residues. Germline assignment: CDR1 SGDLS and CDR2 YYNGEE. The CDR3 region has the DNA TGTGCCAGCAGCACCTTTAGCGGCCTTGGCACCGGGGAGCTGTTTTTT. Translating gives CASSTFSGLGTGELFF.

This chain uses TRBV12-3 or TRBV12-4 with TRBJ1-1; D is ambiguous. V was clipped by 8 bases and J by 3 bases, with 10 bases between them. The CDR3 is made up of 12 amino acids. CDR3 sequence (DNA): TGTGCCAGCCTCTGGAGGCACACTGAAGCTTTCTTT. It yields the protein CASLWRHTEAFF.

J is TRBJ1-2 and V is TRBV19; 9 nucleotides align to TRBD1. The V gene end was trimmed by 3 bases and the J gene end by 2 bases; junction bases not matched to a gene: 7. The germline CDR1 and CDR2 sequences are LNHDA and SQIVND (reference sequence). This CDR3 region has 16 residues. The CDR3 here is CASSINTGQGNYGYTF. The CDR3, as DNA: TGTGCCAGTAGTATCAACACGGGACAGGGAAACTATGGCTACACCTTC.

The chain is built from TRBV3-1 (or the pseudogene TRBV3-2) and TRBJ1-1; TRBD1 agrees at 11 bases. Germline V gene data show CDR1 as LGHDT and CDR2 as YNNKEL (reference sequence). The V segment lost 5 bases and the J segment 4 bases; nucleotides outside the gene matches: 6. The CDR3 extends over 15 amino acids. Here the CDR3 DNA reads TGTGCCAGCAGCTTCCTCGGGACAGGGGGCACTGAAGCTTTCTTT. It yields the protein CASSFLGTGGTEAFF.

V usage is TRBV6-2 or TRBV6-3 and J usage is TRBJ2-7; D uncertain. The CDR3 spans 13 residues. V gave up 0 bases and J gave up 2 bases, with 5 bases separating them. Germline CDR1 reads MNHEY; CDR2 reads SVGEGT. CDR3 in amino acids: CASSYSRTYEQYF. The CDR3 DNA is TGTGCCAGCAGTTACTCGCGGACCTACGAGCAGTACTTC.

V is TRBV7-2 and J is TRBJ2-1, with TRBD2 matching 8 bases. J gave up 2 bases and V 4 bases, and 7 bases lay outside the gene matches. Germline-derived CDR1 and CDR2 are SGHTA and FQGNSA. The CDR3 runs 16 residues. The CDR3 sequence: CASSSKRGPPYNEQFF. The CDR3 DNA is TGTGCCAGCAGCTCTAAGCGGGGGCCTCCCTACAATGAGCAGTTCTTC.

The chain combines TRBV5-4 with TRBJ2-3; D remains ambiguous. V shed 4 bases and J shed 3 bases, with 3 bases lying between them. CDR3 size: 11 residues. Looked up from germline, CDR1 is SGHNT and CDR2 is YYREEE (reference sequence). CDR3 in amino acids: CASSQTDTQYF. The CDR3 DNA reads as TGTGCCAGCAGCCAGACAGATACGCAGTATTTT.

The V and J genes are TRBV5-1 and TRBJ2-5; perhaps TRBD2 as D (5 bases). V was cut by 1 base and J by 3 bases, with 13 bases left in between. The CDR3 runs to 15 residues. Per the germline V gene, CDR1 is SGHRS and CDR2 is YFSETQ. CDR3 coding DNA: TGCGCCAGCAGCTTGTTTGGGGTCGGGGAAGAGACCCAGTACTTC. Encoded protein: CASSLFGVGEETQYF. The whole variable domain, filled in from reference TRBV5-1 and TRBJ2-5, reads KAGVTQTPRYLIKTRGQQVTLSCSPISGHRSVSWYQQTPGQGLQFLFEYFSETQRNKGNFPGRFSGRQFSNSRSEMNVSTLELGDSALYLCASSLFGVGEETQYFGPGTRLLVL.

The CDR3 sequence: CASTIGRASDTEAFF. CDR3 in DNA: TGTGCCAGCACCATAGGGAGGGCGAGTGACACTGAAGCTTTCTTT. The genes are TRBV6-6 and TRBJ1-1; D call uncertain. Trimming stripped 7 bases from V and 3 bases from J, with 18 bases between. CDR1 and CDR2 (germline): MNHNY, SVGAGI (reference sequence). The CDR3 loop spans 15 amino acids.

This sequence joins TRBV5-4 and TRBJ2-2, with 10 bases lining up with TRBD1. In germline, CDR1 is SGHNT, CDR2 YYREEE (reference sequence). The trim removed 6 bases at V and 8 bases at J, leaving 16 bases unmatched. This CDR3 spans 17 amino acids. CDR3 in amino acids: CASTIAPGQGLGGELFF. For the CDR3, the DNA is TGTGCCAGCACCATAGCCCCGGGACAGGGGCTCGGGGGGGAGCTGTTTTTT.

The chain joins TRBV10-3 to TRBJ2-3; 9 bases are shared with TRBD2. The CDR3 consists of 18 residues. Germline assignment: CDR1 ENHRY and CDR2 SYGVKD. V lost 7 bases, J lost 0 bases, and 14 bases stayed unmatched. DNA for the CDR3: TGTGCCATCAATAGTAGGGAGCGGGGGGCCTCTAGCACAGATACGCAGTATTTT. This encodes CAINSRERGASSTDTQYF.

Notes on this clone: Other nucleotide sequences from this sample produce the same CDR3. V gene TRBV18 combines with J gene TRBJ1-1; unclear D gene. There are 13 residues in the CDR3. V gave up 2 bases and J gave up 1 base, with 5 bases separating them. Germline CDR1 KGHSH, CDR2 LQKENI. This CDR3 reads CASSPTGNTEAFF. The CDR3 DNA is TGTGCCAGCTCACCAACCGGGAACACTGAAGCTTTCTTT.

The sample holds one count of this clone. The chain recombines TRBV7-9 with TRBJ1-4; tentatively, D is TRBD1 (5 bases). CDR1 is SEHNR, CDR2 FQNEAQ, per germline (reference sequence). The V and J ends lost 5 bases and 4 bases respectively, with 11 bases between them. The CDR3 length is 14 residues. CDR3: CASSPDSLNEKLFF. The CDR3 coding sequence is TGTGCCAGCAGCCCTGACAGCCTTAATGAAAAACTGTTTTTT.

The chain is built from TRBV27 and TRBJ2-7; D uncertain. V shed 6 bases and J shed 2 bases, with 11 bases lying between them. The CDR3 extends over 13 amino acids. The germline gives CDR1 MNHEY, CDR2 SMNVEV (reference sequence). The CDR3 DNA sequence: TGTGCCAGCAGCGGTGGCAGAACCTACGAGCAGTACTTC. Translation: CASSGGRTYEQYF.

The genes are TRBV7-6 and TRBJ1-1, with D possibly being TRBD1 (5 bases). Trimming took off 7 bases at V and 5 bases at J, with 11 bases between the two ends. The CDR3 runs to 12 residues. Germline V gene data show CDR1 as SGHVS and CDR2 as FNYEAQ. CDR3 residues: CASTPGGTEAFF. The CDR3, as DNA: TGTGCCAGCACCCCCGGGGGGACTGAAGCTTTCTTT.

The V call is TRBV15, the J call TRBJ2-2; 10 bases are a match to TRBD1. The CDR3 runs to 15 residues. The V and J ends lost 7 bases and 4 bases, in that order; junction bases with no gene match: 6. Looked up from germline, CDR1 is LNHNV and CDR2 is YYDKDF (reference sequence). The CDR3 bases are TGTGCCACCATTTCTGGGACAGGGGTCACCGGGGAGCTGTTTTTT. This encodes CATISGTGVTGELFF.

V gene TRBV9 combines with J gene TRBJ2-7; D is unclear. Trimming shortened V by 1 base and J by 7 bases, and 15 bases separated the two germline ends. This CDR3 contains 14 residues. Germline-derived CDR1 and CDR2 are SGDLS and YYNGEE. The CDR3, as DNA: TGTGCCAGCAGCGTAACGCCGGGCTCGAGGGAGCAGTACTTC. Protein sequence: CASSVTPGSREQYF.

This clone was picked up one time. The chain combines TRBV19 with TRBJ1-6; 9 positions match TRBD1. This CDR3 region has 20 residues. Trimming cost V 1 base and J 9 bases; bases outside gene matches: 19. Germline V gene sequence: CDR1 LNHDA, CDR2 SQIVND (reference sequence). The CDR3 here is CASSIGAGTGITRGGSPLHF. CDR3 nucleotides: TGTGCCAGTAGTATAGGGGCCGGGACAGGGATCACGAGAGGGGGTTCACCCCTCCACTTT.

This chain uses TRBV5-6 with TRBJ1-5, with D possibly matching TRBD1 (5 bases). Germline V gene sequence: CDR1 SGHDT, CDR2 YYEEEE. This CDR3 is built from 16 residues. Deletions cut 1 base from V and 7 bases from J, with 18 bases between. The DNA of the CDR3 is TGTGCCAGCAGCTTGAGTGGGGGAGGTTCAGGACAGCCCCAGCATTTT. Protein product: CASSLSGGGSGQPQHF.

The chain has TRBV9 and TRBJ1-6; 7 bases map to TRBD1. V lost 2 bases to trimming and J lost 9 bases; unmatched junction nucleotides: 5. Germline-derived CDR1 and CDR2 are SGDLS and YYNGEE. The CDR3 contains 14 residues. The CDR3 sequence: CASSVDRSRSPLHF. The CDR3 DNA sequence: TGTGCCAGCAGCGTGGACAGGTCCCGTTCACCCCTCCACTTT.

V gene TRBV5-6 combines with J gene TRBJ1-2, with D tentatively TRBD1 (5 bases). Germline values: CDR1 SGHDT, CDR2 YYEEEE. The CDR3 runs 15 residues. Trimming cost V 2 bases and J 4 bases, with 15 bases left between them. The DNA for the CDR3 is TGTGCCAGCAGCTTCAGTGCCGGGACCGTCTATGGCTACACCTTC. Amino acid sequence: CASSFSAGTVYGYTF.

The genes are TRBV5-1 and TRBJ1-5; D might be TRBD1 (5 bases). Trimming stripped 5 bases from V and 2 bases from J, with 8 bases between. Germline V gene data show CDR1 as SGHRS and CDR2 as YFSETQ. The CDR3 totals 13 residues. The DNA of the CDR3 is TGCGCCAGCAGTGGGGACGGCAATCAGCCCCAGCATTTT. This gives the protein CASSGDGNQPQHF.

This chain's CDR3 is CASSLTGRKGGYTF. The CDR3 nucleotides read TGTGCCAGCAGTTTAACGGGACGAAAGGGAGGCTACACCTTC. This chain connects TRBV27 to TRBJ1-2, with a possible D match to TRBD1 (5 bases). Trimming took off 2 bases at V and 8 bases at J, with 15 bases between the two ends. Germline-derived CDR1 and CDR2 are MNHEY and SMNVEV (reference sequence). The CDR3 spans 14 residues.

The chain is built from TRBV5-6 and TRBJ2-7, with TRBD1 matching 8 bases. CDR1 is SGHDT and CDR2 is YYEEEE in the germline V gene. With V trimmed by 2 bases and J by 4 bases, 14 bases remained unmatched. This CDR3 contains 17 residues. The CDR3 here is CASSFVRLSDRAYEQYF. DNA of the CDR3: TGTGCCAGCAGCTTCGTACGCCTTTCGGACAGGGCGTACGAGCAGTACTTC.

The J gene is TRBJ2-7, the V gene TRBV3-1 (or the pseudogene TRBV3-2); unclear D gene. The CDR3 is made up of 13 amino acids. Trimming took 1 base from V and 5 from J, leaving 9 bases between them. Per the germline V gene, CDR1 is LGHDT and CDR2 is YNNKEL (reference sequence). CDR3 protein: CASSQVGPDEQYF. CDR3 bases: TGTGCCAGCAGCCAAGTCGGGCCGGACGAGCAGTACTTC.

V usage is TRBV5-1 and J usage is TRBJ1-2; 11 bases fit TRBD1. The ends lost 4 bases at V and 7 bases at J; junction bases unmatched: 9. There are 15 residues in the CDR3. Germline CDR1 reads SGHRS; CDR2 reads YFSETQ. CDR3 in DNA: TGCGCCAGCAGCAACCGGACAGGGGGCTTGGGTGGCTACACCTTC. Its translation: CASSNRTGGLGGYTF.

The rearrangement uses TRBV7-8 and TRBJ1-6; D call uncertain. Germline V gene data show CDR1 as SGHVS and CDR2 as FQNEAQ. Trimming took off 4 bases at V and 5 bases at J, with 12 bases between the two ends. The CDR3 length is 15 residues. CDR3 in amino acids: CASSSQGFDNSPLHF. CDR3 in DNA: TGTGCCAGCAGCTCCCAAGGGTTTGATAATTCACCCCTCCACTTT.

The V gene is TRBV6-5, the J gene TRBJ2-7; D perhaps matches TRBD2 (6 bases). Germline CDR1 is MNHEY and CDR2 is SVGAGI. The CDR3 loop spans 14 amino acids. The V end was cut by 8 bases, the J end by 0 bases, with 14 bases between. Written as DNA, the CDR3 is TGTGCCAGCTCGGTCCGGGGGAACTCCTACGAGCAGTACTTC. This encodes CASSVRGNSYEQYF.